The 22 T cell receptor beta chains below come from one sample, sequenced in a study of T cell responses to AZD1222 COVID-19 vaccine. TCRdb keeps only in-frame clones here, not all; method: immunoSEQ multiplex PCR. The repertoire has fewer than 200,000 clones, just over 85% of them found once; the top ten carry more than 9%. This material consisted of peripheral blood, taken 28 days after the second AZD1222 dose. These receptors were collected from an adult who received the AZD1222 COVID-19 vaccine.

The V call is TRBV28, the J call TRBJ1-5, with D possibly TRBD1 on 5 matching bases. The CDR3 extends over 14 amino acids. Trimming cost V 6 bases and J 4 bases, with 13 bases left between them. The germline V gene encodes CDR1 MDHEN and CDR2 SYDVKM. This CDR3 is CASSLRTRNQPQHF. CDR3 nucleotide sequence: TGTGCCAGCAGCCTTAGGACACGGAATCAGCCCCAGCATTTT. The whole variable domain, remainder taken from reference TRBV28 and TRBJ1-5, is DVKVTQSSRYLVKRTGEKVFLECVQDMDHENMFWYRQDPGLGLRLIYFSYDVKMKEKGDIPEGYSVSREKKERFSLILESASTNQTSMYLCASSLRTRNQPQHFGDGTRLSIL.

V and J are TRBV7-2 and TRBJ2-7; 9 bases are shared with TRBD1. Looked up from germline, CDR1 is SGHTA and CDR2 is FQGNSA. After removal of 6 bases from V and 3 bases from J, the junction contained 6 bases not matched to a gene. The CDR3 consists of 14 residues. The chain's CDR3 is CASRAGQGHYEQYF. The CDR3 DNA reads TGTGCCAGCAGAGCCGGACAGGGGCACTACGAGCAGTACTTC.

This chain uses TRBV5-1 with TRBJ1-1; possible D gene TRBD1, 5 bases. CDR1 is SGHRS and CDR2 is YFSETQ in the germline V gene. This CDR3 contains 13 residues. V shed 5 bases and J shed 3 bases, with 11 bases lying between them. CDR3 residues: CASRVPGDTEAFF. CDR3 nucleotides: TGCGCCAGCAGGGTACCGGGGGACACTGAAGCTTTCTTT.

The chain joins TRBV6-1 to TRBJ1-2; D is possibly TRBD1 (5 bases). Trimming took off 3 bases at V and 4 bases at J, with 9 bases between the two ends. Germline-derived CDR1 and CDR2 are MNHNS and SASEGT. The CDR3 runs 13 residues. CDR3 nucleotides: TGTGCCAGCAGTGAGGGAGGGGCCTATGGCTACACCTTC. Residues: CASSEGGAYGYTF.

The CDR3 DNA follows: TGTGCCAGCAGTGAATCGACAGGGGTTTTGTTTTCCAAACTGTTTTTT. The encoded protein is CASSESTGVLFSKLFF. The genes are TRBV6-1 and TRBJ1-4, with 8 bases matching TRBD1. After removal of 2 bases from V and 11 bases from J, the junction contained 13 bases not matched to a gene. Germline CDR1 is MNHNS and CDR2 is SASEGT. This CDR3 region has 16 residues.

The V call is TRBV27, the J call TRBJ2-7; 9 bases are shared with TRBD1. Germline trimming cut 5 bases from V and 5 bases from J; bases unmatched to any gene: 13. This CDR3 has 16 amino acids. Germline V gives CDR1 MNHEY, CDR2 SMNVEV (reference sequence). As DNA, the CDR3 is TGTGCCAGCAGTCCTCGGACCGGGACAGGGTTCGACGAGCAGTACTTC. Translation gives CASSPRTGTGFDEQYF.

The chain employs TRBV7-9 and TRBJ2-3; D is unclear. V lost 8 bases to trimming and J lost 5 bases, with 11 bases between them. The CDR3 length is 12 residues. From germline, CDR1 is SEHNR and CDR2 FQNEAQ (reference sequence). CDR3 loop: CASVLQGDTQYF. The CDR3 DNA sequence: TGTGCCAGCGTCCTACAAGGAGATACGCAGTATTTT. Based on the CDR3 plus reference TRBV7-9 and TRBJ2-3, the full variable domain is DTGVSQNPRHKITKRGQNVTFRCDPISEHNRLYWYRQTLGQGPEFLTYFQNEAQLEKSRLLSDRFSAERPKGSFSTLEIQRTEQGDSAMYLCASVLQGDTQYFGPGTRLTVL.

The chain couples TRBV6-1 to TRBJ2-5; 10 bases are shared with TRBD1. The CDR3 extends over 17 amino acids. From germline, CDR1 is MNHNS and CDR2 SASEGT. The V and J ends lost 1 base and 6 bases, in that order; junction bases with no gene match: 11. The CDR3 DNA reads as TGTGCCAGCAGTGAAGATGCCGGGACAGGGGCTAGGAAGACCCAGTACTTC. This sequence encodes CASSEDAGTGARKTQYF.

V gene TRBV7-3 combines with J gene TRBJ2-3; no definite D call. Germline-derived CDR1 and CDR2 are SGHTA and FQGTGA. The CDR3 is made up of 15 amino acids. V shed 1 base and J shed 0 bases, with 8 bases lying between them. Here the CDR3 reads CASSLIGSSTDTQYF. As DNA, the CDR3 is TGTGCCAGCAGCTTAATTGGATCTAGCACAGATACGCAGTATTTT.

V gene TRBV9 combines with J gene TRBJ1-6; tentatively, D is TRBD1 (6 bases). The CDR3 runs 14 residues. V lost 4 bases to trimming and J lost 8 bases, with 13 bases between them. CDR1 and CDR2 (germline): SGDLS, YYNGEE. The CDR3 sequence: CASSLQGGDSPLHF. In nucleotides, the CDR3 is TGTGCCAGCAGCTTACAGGGAGGGGATTCACCCCTCCACTTT.

This chain joins TRBV6-2 or TRBV6-3 and TRBJ2-5; maybe TRBD2 (5 bases). Germline V CDR1 and CDR2: MNHEY, SVGEGT. The CDR3 covers 15 residues. V dropped 2 bases and J dropped 4 bases, with 14 bases sitting between them. The CDR3 loop is CASSYPRSGGETQYF. CDR3 DNA: TGTGCCAGCAGTTACCCCAGGAGCGGCGGAGAGACCCAGTACTTC.

The V and J genes are TRBV5-1 and TRBJ2-7; D gene unclear. CDR1 is SGHRS, CDR2 YFSETQ, per germline. The CDR3 is 15 residues long. V gave up 4 bases and J gave up 4 bases, with 18 bases separating them. The CDR3 region is CASSPATMPSYEQYF. CDR3 DNA sequence: TGCGCCAGCAGCCCGGCGACAATGCCCAGTTACGAGCAGTACTTC.

The chain joins TRBV5-1 to TRBJ2-6; no reliable D call. V lost 3 bases and J lost 1, with 5 bases in between. Germline V lookup: CDR1 SGHRS, CDR2 YFSETQ. CDR3 length equals 14 residues. The CDR3 region is CASSSISGANVLTF. CDR3 sequence (DNA): TGCGCCAGCAGCTCTATATCTGGGGCCAACGTCCTGACTTTC. The complete variable domain, with remaining parts taken from reference TRBV5-1 and TRBJ2-6, reads KAGVTQTPRYLIKTRGQQVTLSCSPISGHRSVSWYQQTPGQGLQFLFEYFSETQRNKGNFPGRFSGRQFSNSRSEMNVSTLELGDSALYLCASSSISGANVLTFGAGSRLTVL.

In its sample, this clone was seen once. V is TRBV27 and J is TRBJ1-6; TRBD1 agrees at 7 bases. The junction had 12 bases not matched to a gene; V was cut back by 3 bases and J by 7 bases. The length of the CDR3 is 17 residues. CDR1 MNHEY and CDR2 SMNVEV come from the germline V gene (reference sequence). CDR3 sequence: CASSFSSRQGPNSPLHF. In DNA, the CDR3 is TGTGCCAGCAGTTTTAGTTCACGACAGGGACCAAATTCACCCCTCCACTTT.

The gene calls are TRBV30 and TRBJ1-4, with 7 bases identical to TRBD1. Trimming at V came to 3 bases and at J to 6 bases, leaving 4 bases not matched to a gene. From germline, CDR1 is GTSNPN and CDR2 SVGIG (reference sequence). CDR3 length: 13 residues. The CDR3, as DNA: TGTGCCTGGAGAGACAGGGTAGATGAAAAACTGTTTTTT. Translated, it gives CAWRDRVDEKLFF.

The CDR3 reads CASSSSGTGTIANYGYTF. The CDR3 nucleotides are TGTGCCAGCAGCTCCTCCGGGACAGGGACTATAGCTAACTATGGCTACACCTTC. V is TRBV7-2 and J is TRBJ1-2; TRBD1 matches at 9 bases. Germline CDR1 is SGHTA and CDR2 is FQGNSA. This CDR3 is built from 18 residues. J was trimmed by 0 bases and V by 4 bases; bases with no gene match: 12.

The chain links TRBV18 to TRBJ1-2; 8 bases are a match to TRBD1. After removal of 5 bases from V and 6 bases from J, the junction contained 11 bases not matched to a gene. The CDR3 is 15 residues long. Germline CDR1 KGHSH, CDR2 LQKENI. CDR3 loop: CASSSRGQGTDGYTF. CDR3 DNA: TGTGCCAGCTCATCACGAGGACAGGGTACCGATGGCTACACCTTC. Based on the CDR3 plus reference TRBV18 and TRBJ1-2, the full variable domain is NAGVMQNPRHLVRRRGQEARLRCSPMKGHSHVYWYRQLPEEGLKFMVYLQKENIIDESGMPKERFSAEFPKEGPSILRIQQVVRGDSAAYFCASSSRGQGTDGYTFGSGTRLTVV.

The rearrangement links TRBV19 to TRBJ1-5; D possibly corresponds to TRBD1 (5 bases). The CDR3 is made up of 13 amino acids. Germline V CDR1 and CDR2: LNHDA, SQIVND (reference sequence). Deletions cut 1 base from V and 13 bases from J, with 14 bases between. The CDR3 region is CASSIGDPLPQHF. The CDR3 DNA reads as TGTGCCAGTAGTATAGGGGACCCCCTCCCGCAGCATTTT.

V usage is TRBV14 and J usage is TRBJ1-1, with D possibly TRBD1 on 5 matching bases. The germline V and J ends were trimmed by 4 bases and 5 bases, with 11 bases remaining between them. This CDR3 is built from 13 residues. The V gene's germline CDR1 is SGHDN and CDR2 FVKESK. The CDR3 loop reads CASSPGLATEAFF. The CDR3, as DNA: TGTGCCAGCAGCCCGGGACTAGCTACTGAAGCTTTCTTT. The full variable domain, in which reference TRBV14 and TRBJ1-1 provide the parts outside the CDR3, is EAGVTQFPSHSVIEKGQTVTLRCDPISGHDNLYWYRRVMGKEIKFLLHFVKESKQDESGMPNNRFLAERTGGTYSTLKVQPAELEDSGVYFCASSPGLATEAFFGQGTRLTVV.

The chain links TRBV12-3 or TRBV12-4 to TRBJ1-5; D not resolved. This CDR3 has 13 residues. V lost 8 bases, J lost 9 bases, and 17 bases lay in between. The CDR3 DNA reads TGTGCCAGCTCGGTTGGTGGTGATCTGCCCCAGCATTTT. Translation gives CASSVGGDLPQHF.

The rearrangement uses TRBV18 and TRBJ2-5, with D possibly being TRBD2 (5 bases). In germline, CDR1 is KGHSH, CDR2 LQKENI. V lost 1 base and J lost 5, with 8 bases in between. CDR3 length: 13 amino acids. CDR3 sequence: CASSPLGAETQYF. In DNA, the CDR3 is TGTGCCAGCTCACCACTGGGAGCGGAGACCCAGTACTTC.

In regard to this clone: This sample also contains other DNA sequences that code for the same CDR3. The gene calls are TRBV5-1 and TRBJ1-5; a weak D match, TRBD1 (6 bases). CDR1 and CDR2 (germline): SGHRS, YFSETQ. V dropped 0 bases and J dropped 6 bases, with 10 bases sitting between them. This CDR3 has 14 amino acids. CDR3 nucleotides: TGCGCCAGCAGCTTGGTAGGGGGGGGTCAGCCCCAGCATTTT. It yields the protein CASSLVGGGQPQHF.